The rows below give T cell receptor beta chains drawn from one sample of a study of blood T cell repertoires in COVID-19. Repertoires were generated with immunoSEQ multiplex PCR, while TCRdb's copy carries only in-frame clones and drops some. Of a few hundred thousand clones listed, over 75% were seen once; the top ten hold over 3%. Input material: PBMCs or T cells enriched from blood (not recorded which). These receptors originate from a woman between 40 and 55 years old who had been exposed to COVID-19. Each CDR3 is given with its conserved first and last residue. The D gene is left open where the match is weak. A clone size is listed for some rows: how often the clone was seen (once, few, many), or a class if it is expanded.

abundance	v_gene	j_gene	d_gene	CDR3aa	CDR3nt
once	TRBV7-2	TRBJ1-5	NA	CASSLRGYGQPQHF	TGTGCCAGCAGCTTGAGGGGGTACGGTCAGCCCCAGCATTTT
NA	TRBV7-2	TRBJ1-1	TRBD1	CASSGQGAVNTEAFF	TGTGCCAGCAGCGGACAGGGGGCGGTGAACACTGAAGCTTTCTTT
NA	TRBV5-1	TRBJ1-1	TRBD1	CASSIAGTENTEAFF	TGTGCCAGCAGCATCGCCGGGACAGAGAACACTGAAGCTTTCTTT
NA	TRBV5-1	TRBJ1-6	TRBD1	CASSPDRGGLTLHF	TGCGCCAGCAGCCCCGACAGGGGAGGTCTCACCCTCCACTTT
NA	TRBV4-3	TRBJ1-5	NA	CASSQEQGNQPQHF	TGCGCCAGCAGCCAAGAACAGGGCAATCAGCCCCAGCATTTT
NA	TRBV3-1/TRBV3-2	TRBJ2-7	NA	CASSPAGTYSEQYF	TGTGCCAGCAGCCCCGCCGGGACTTACTCCGAGCAGTACTTC
NA	TRBV5-5	TRBJ1-4	NA	CASKQSNEKLFF	TGTGCCAGCAAACAGTCTAATGAAAAACTGTTTTTT
once	TRBV7-3	TRBJ2-7	NA	CASSTDSANQYEQYF	TGTGCCAGCAGCACGGACAGCGCAAACCAATACGAGCAGTACTTC
NA	TRBV7-7	TRBJ2-5	TRBD1	CASSQSTFDRGQETQYF	TGTGCCAGCAGCCAAAGTACATTTGACAGGGGGCAAGAGACCCAGTACTTC
NA	TRBV12-3/TRBV12-4	TRBJ2-7	NA	CASSLRQVGEQYF	TGTGCCAGCAGTTTACGCCAGGTCGGCGAGCAGTACTTC
NA	TRBV6-5	TRBJ1-1	TRBD1	CASTGQGKAEAFF	TGTGCCAGCACCGGACAGGGAAAGGCTGAAGCTTTCTTT
NA	TRBV15	TRBJ1-4	NA	CATSRDRGRINEKLFF	TGTGCCACCAGCAGAGATAGGGGTCGGATTAATGAAAAACTGTTTTTT
NA	TRBV28	TRBJ1-2	TRBD1	CASRTTGGSYGYTF	TGTGCCAGCAGAACCACAGGGGGCAGCTATGGCTACACCTTC
once	TRBV27	TRBJ2-5	NA	CASSLQWDFAETQYF	TGTGCCAGCAGCTTGCAATGGGACTTCGCAGAGACCCAGTACTTC
NA	TRBV19	TRBJ1-1	TRBD1	CASRKQGLSTEAFF	TGTGCCAGTAGAAAACAGGGGCTGAGCACTGAAGCTTTCTTT
few	TRBV6-5	TRBJ2-3	TRBD2	CASMGLGTQYF	TGTGCCAGCATGGGACTAGGGACGCAGTATTTT
NA	TRBV5-8	TRBJ2-2	NA	CASRHAGTPNTGELFF	TGTGCCAGCAGACACGCCGGGACACCGAACACCGGGGAGCTGTTTTTT
NA	TRBV4-3	TRBJ2-1	NA	CASSQDTYNEQFF	TGCGCCAGCAGCCAAGATACCTACAATGAGCAGTTCTTC
NA	TRBV12-5	TRBJ1-5	TRBD1	CASGAGTGGNQPQHF	TGTGCTAGTGGCGCCGGGACAGGAGGCAATCAGCCCCAGCATTTT
NA	TRBV27	TRBJ2-1	TRBD2	CASSLERLAPLYNEQFF	TGTGCCAGCAGTCTCGAACGACTAGCCCCTCTCTACAATGAGCAGTTCTTC
few	TRBV6-4	TRBJ2-2	TRBD1	CASSDQGTGESGELFF	TGTGCCAGCAGTGACCAGGGGACAGGGGAGTCCGGGGAGCTGTTTTTT
few	TRBV6-5	TRBJ1-5	NA	CASRAEVWGNQPQHF	TGTGCCAGCAGAGCCGAGGTTTGGGGCAATCAGCCCCAGCATTTT
NA	TRBV5-1	TRBJ2-3	TRBD2	CASSLGLAGVKDTQYF	TGTGCCAGCAGCTTGGGACTAGCGGGAGTTAAAGATACGCAGTATTTT
NA	TRBV11-2	TRBJ1-3	NA	CASSLYLSGNTIYF	TGTGCCAGCAGCTTATATCTCTCTGGAAACACCATATATTTT
NA	TRBV28	TRBJ1-2	NA	CASSSYRDGRGYTF	TGTGCCAGCAGTTCCTACAGGGACGGGCGTGGCTACACCTTC
NA	TRBV5-4	TRBJ2-2	TRBD2	CASSSTAGTANTGELFF	TGTGCCAGCAGCTCGACAGCGGGGACGGCGAACACCGGGGAGCTGTTTTTT
NA	TRBV11-2	TRBJ2-1	TRBD1	CASSPPGTGYNEQFF	TGTGCCAGCAGCCCACCCGGGACAGGTTACAATGAGCAGTTCTTC
NA	TRBV6-2/TRBV6-3	TRBJ2-3	TRBD2	CASSYGASGPSDTQYF	TGTGCCAGCAGTTACGGTGCTAGCGGTCCTTCAGATACGCAGTATTTT
NA	TRBV30	TRBJ1-2	NA	CAWSVSRGRYGYTF	TGTGCCTGGAGTGTAAGCAGGGGACGCTATGGCTACACCTTC
NA	TRBV28	TRBJ1-5	NA	CASSFSGVGNQPQHF	TGTGCCAGCAGTTTTTCGGGGGTTGGCAATCAGCCCCAGCATTTT
NA	TRBV4-1	TRBJ2-1	NA	CASSPRGYGQNNEQFF	TGCGCCAGCAGTCCAAGGGGGTACGGTCAAAACAATGAGCAGTTCTTC